This T cell receptor (beta chain) came from a study of early T cells in non-severe SARS-CoV-2 infection. Background on the study: Unpaired chains resulted from sequencing bulk RNA of unsorted whole blood.

Attached unique molecular identifiers marked individual cDNA molecules. TCRdb reprocessed the 5' RACE reads with MiXCR, giving one entry per CDR3 protein. The profile shows fewer than 85,000 distinct CDR3 sequences, around a tenth of them singletons. Findings and caveats of the study: Anti-spike CD8 specificities were favored by VDJdb matching, whose results missed private and CD4 specificities.

V was pared by 5 bases and J by 10 bases, with 12 bases between. Germline CDR1 is DFQATT and CDR2 is SNEGSKA (reference sequence). The CDR3 length is 12 residues. About this clonotype: The antigen is unknown.

The chain combines TRBV20-1 with TRBJ1-6; D is unresolved. The sequence was obtained from an adult who was a healthcare worker with PCR-confirmed SARS-CoV-2 infection or an uninfected control (not recorded which). The sample consisted of whole blood. The CDR3 loop reads CSASTPRSPLHF. In nucleotides, the CDR3 is TGCAGTGCTTCGACCCCCCGATCACCCCTCCACTTT.